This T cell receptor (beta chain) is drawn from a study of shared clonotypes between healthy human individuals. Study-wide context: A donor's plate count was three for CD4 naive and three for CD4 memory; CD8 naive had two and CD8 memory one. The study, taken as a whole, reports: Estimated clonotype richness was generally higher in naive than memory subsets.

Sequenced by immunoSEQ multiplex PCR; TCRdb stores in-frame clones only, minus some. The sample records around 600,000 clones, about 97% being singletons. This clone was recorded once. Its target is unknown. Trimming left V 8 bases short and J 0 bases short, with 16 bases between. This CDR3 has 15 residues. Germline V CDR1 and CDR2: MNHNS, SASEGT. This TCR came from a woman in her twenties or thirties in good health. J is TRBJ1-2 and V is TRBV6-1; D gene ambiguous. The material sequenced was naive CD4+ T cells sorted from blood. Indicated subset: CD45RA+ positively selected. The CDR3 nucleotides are TGTGCCAGCGTACGCGGGCAGGCTGCTAACTATGGCTACACCTTC. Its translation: CASVRGQAANYGYTF.